The rows below give T cell receptor beta chains drawn from one sample of a study of Graves' ophthalmopathy and Graves' hyperthyroidism. TCRdb re-called the multiplex PCR reads through MiXCR, storing one row per CDR3 protein. In the table there are over a million distinct CDR3 sequences, about 35% of which are singletons. Input material: peripheral blood or thyroid tissue (not recorded which). The source of these receptors is an adult man with Graves' hyperthyroidism. CDR3s include the opening cysteine and the closing phenylalanine or tryptophan. The D gene is left open where the match is weak. Clone size, where shown, is once, few, many, or a class for clones that have expanded.

D gene	clone size	V gene	J gene	CDR3 protein	CDR3 DNA
TRBD1	once	TRBV6-1	TRBJ2-5	CASSARDREGGTQYF	TGTGCCAGCAGTGCCCGGGACAGGGAAGGAGGGACCCAGTACTTC
NA	few	TRBV4-1	TRBJ1-2	CASSQESGGGYTF	TGCGCCAGCAGCCAAGAGTCCGGTGGAGGCTACACCTTC
TRBD1	few	TRBV14	TRBJ2-2	CASSHVTGGRSTGELFF	TGTGCCAGCAGCCATGTGACAGGGGGTCGGAGCACCGGGGAGCTGTTTTTT
TRBD1	few	TRBV19	TRBJ2-7	CAWRNRGRIYEQYF	TGTGCCTGGCGTAACAGGGGGCGTATTTACGAGCAGTACTTC
TRBD2	many	TRBV7-2	TRBJ2-7	CASSSWTSGRNDEQYF	TGTGCCAGCAGCTCGTGGACTAGCGGGAGGAACGACGAGCAGTACTTC
NA	NA	TRBV10-3	TRBJ2-7	CAISDRLADYEQYF	TGTGCCATCAGTGATCGGTTAGCGGACTACGAGCAGTACTTC
NA	NA	TRBV5-6	TRBJ2-5	CASSPGEEGPHQETQYF	TGTGCCAGCAGCCCCGGGGAGGAGGGGCCTCACCAAGAGACCCAGTACTTC
TRBD1	many	TRBV19	TRBJ2-7	CASSDWGQGGFGEQYF	TGTGCCAGTAGTGACTGGGGACAGGGTGGTTTCGGCGAGCAGTACTTC
NA	NA	TRBV7-6	TRBJ2-7	CASGLDWSYEQYF	TGTGCCAGCGGCCTTGATTGGTCCTACGAGCAGTACTTC
TRBD2	NA	TRBV2	TRBJ2-5	CASSELRASGGETQYF	TGTGCCAGCAGTGAATTGCGGGCTAGCGGTGGAGAGACCCAGTACTTC
NA	many	TRBV7-9	TRBJ2-5	CASSGREYQETQYF	TGTGCCAGCAGCGGAAGGGAGTACCAAGAGACCCAGTACTTC
NA	many	TRBV7-9	TRBJ2-7	CASSRGGSDTTYEQYF	TGTGCCAGCAGCCGAGGCGGTTCGGACACGACCTACGAGCAGTACTTC
NA	NA	TRBV2	TRBJ2-5	CASSPRGTGQETQYF	TGTGCCAGCAGCCCCCGAGGGACGGGGCAAGAGACCCAGTACTTC
NA	many	TRBV29-1	TRBJ2-2	CSVEDAGRNTGELFF	TGCAGCGTTGAAGACGCGGGACGGAACACCGGGGAGCTGTTTTTT
TRBD2	NA	TRBV29-1	TRBJ2-7	CSSSLARLYEQYF	TGCAGCAGTTCACTAGCGAGGTTGTACGAGCAGTACTTC
TRBD2	many	TRBV7-8	TRBJ2-5	CASLRVAGGSIYETQYF	TGTGCCAGCCTCCGGGTGGCGGGGGGCTCAATCTACGAGACCCAGTACTTC
NA	many	TRBV25-1	TRBJ1-4	CASSEGWHGTEKLFF	TGTGCCAGCAGTGAGGGATGGCACGGAACTGAAAAACTGTTTTTT
NA	NA	TRBV4-2	TRBJ1-2	CASSQIAGNYGYTF	TGTGCCAGCAGCCAGATCGCCGGGAACTATGGCTACACCTTC
NA	NA	TRBV12-3/TRBV12-4	TRBJ2-7	CASSYAVYEQYF	TGTGCCAGCAGTTACGCAGTATACGAGCAGTACTTC
NA	many	TRBV9	TRBJ1-1	CASSVTIGNTEAFF	TGTGCCAGCAGCGTAACCATCGGGAACACTGAAGCTTTCTTT
NA	few	TRBV29-1	TRBJ1-1	CSGTDSNTEAFF	TGCAGCGGGACGGACAGTAACACTGAAGCTTTCTTT
NA	few	TRBV30	TRBJ1-5	CAWSVPGAVPQPQHF	TGTGCCTGGAGTGTACCAGGGGCAGTCCCTCAGCCCCAGCATTTT
NA	many	TRBV19	TRBJ1-6	CASSRDTNSPLHF	TGTGCCAGTAGCCGGGACACCAATTCACCCCTCCACTTT
TRBD1	NA	TRBV10-3	TRBJ2-7	CAIRKTGTGFPYEQYF	TGTGCCATCAGAAAGACAGGGACCGGCTTTCCCTACGAGCAGTACTTC
NA	few	TRBV3-2	TRBJ1-5	CASKTGGRNQPQHF	TGTGCCAGCAAGACAGGGGGCCGCAATCAGCCCCAGCATTTT
TRBD2	many	TRBV20-1	TRBJ2-5	CSASILAETQYF	TGCAGTGCTAGTATACTAGCGGAGACCCAGTACTTC
NA	NA	TRBV2	TRBJ1-2	CASTAREGYGYTF	TGTGCCAGCACCGCTCGCGAAGGGTATGGCTACACCTTC
TRBD2	few	TRBV19	TRBJ2-7	CASSMLAGGSYEQYF	TGTGCCAGTAGTATGCTAGCGGGAGGTTCCTACGAGCAGTACTTC
NA	few	TRBV20-1	TRBJ2-7	CSAFRVVRIGGENTYEQYF	TGCAGTGCTTTTCGGGTCGTTAGGATTGGGGGCGAAAACACCTACGAGCAGTACTTC
NA	NA	TRBV4-3	TRBJ1-2	CASSQVAAHDYGYTF	TGCGCCAGCAGCCAAGTGGCCGCACACGACTATGGCTACACCTTC
NA	many	TRBV29-1	TRBJ2-2	CSVPGLGTGELFF	TGCAGCGTTCCAGGGTTGGGCACCGGGGAGCTGTTTTTT
NA	many	TRBV24-1	TRBJ2-2	CAVGGGELFF	TGTGCCGTCGGGGGCGGGGAGCTGTTTTTT
TRBD2	NA	TRBV2	TRBJ2-5	CASSGVREEIQYF	TGTGCCAGTAGCGGGGTTAGGGAAGAGATCCAGTACTTC
TRBD1	many	TRBV29-1	TRBJ2-7	CSVGGQGYEQYF	TGCAGCGTCGGGGGACAGGGCTACGAGCAGTACTTC
TRBD1	many	TRBV20-1	TRBJ1-2	CSARLGQGARGYTF	TGCAGTGCTAGGCTAGGACAGGGGGCGCGTGGCTACACCTTC
TRBD2	many	TRBV9	TRBJ2-6	CASSVAPSGTGANVLTF	TGTGCCAGCAGCGTAGCGCCTAGCGGTACTGGGGCCAACGTCCTGACTTTC
TRBD1	NA	TRBV24-1	TRBJ1-4	CATQGGSEKLFF	TGTGCCACGCAGGGGGGAAGTGAAAAACTGTTTTTT
TRBD2	NA	TRBV6-5	TRBJ2-7	CASSTLLGLAAETLYF	TGTGCCAGCAGTACCCTGTTGGGACTAGCGGCCGAGACCCTGTACTTC
NA	NA	TRBV7-9	TRBJ2-5	CASRDYRVLDVTQYF	TGTGCCAGCAGGGATTACAGGGTTCTGGACGTAACCCAGTACTTC
NA	few	TRBV11-2	TRBJ2-2	CASSIQGRDTGELFF	TGTGCCAGCAGTATACAGGGGAGGGACACCGGGGAGCTGTTTTTT
NA	NA	TRBV29-1	TRBJ1-6	CSVPGRLDSPLHF	TGCAGCGTCCCAGGGCGGCTCGATTCACCCCTCCACTTT
TRBD1	many	TRBV12-3/TRBV12-4	TRBJ1-1	CASSSGQPMNTEAFF	TGTGCCAGCAGTTCGGGACAGCCCATGAACACTGAAGCTTTCTTT
TRBD1	few	TRBV6-6	TRBJ1-3	CASSSPQGANGNTIYF	TGTGCCAGCAGTTCCCCACAGGGGGCAAACGGAAACACCATATATTTT
NA	NA	TRBV7-9	TRBJ2-1	CASSLAPLWGEQFF	TGTGCCAGCAGCTTAGCTCCCTTGTGGGGTGAGCAGTTCTTC
NA	NA	TRBV29-1	TRBJ2-2	CSVSQVYTGELFF	TGCAGCGTAAGCCAGGTTTACACCGGGGAGCTGTTTTTT
NA	few	TRBV30	TRBJ1-2	CAWMDRGLNYGYTF	TGTGCCTGGATGGACAGAGGCTTAAACTATGGCTACACCTTC
TRBD1	NA	TRBV11-2	TRBJ2-2	CASSWDRGNTGELFF	TGTGCCAGCAGTTGGGACAGGGGAAACACCGGGGAGCTGTTTTTT
TRBD1	NA	TRBV7-9	TRBJ1-4	CASRGDRGEKLFF	TGTGCCAGCAGGGGCGACAGGGGTGAAAAACTGTTTTTT
NA	many	TRBV6-6	TRBJ1-4	CASSETPDSEKLFF	TGTGCCAGCAGTGAGACTCCTGATTCTGAAAAACTGTTTTTT